This TCR beta chain was identified in a study of response to subunit inactivated influenza vaccine. Using its own MiXCR run on the RT-PCR reads, TCRdb lists one record per CDR3 protein. This table has just under 550,000 distinct CDR3 sequences, approximately 24% appearing once. The trim removed 6 bases at V and 2 bases at J, leaving 3 bases unmatched. The CDR3 sequence is 13 residues long. The germline CDR1 and CDR2 sequences are MNHEY and SVGEGT. In addition, the sample was reused for a study of T cells expressing NK-cell markers. This second report adds: Libraries used 5'RACE template switching adding universal primer site and UMIs. Sequenced donors, eight in total, included seven who were HCMV-seropositive and one who was seronegative. Of CD8+ T cells, about 1.0-8% belonged to dominant NKG2C+ clonotypes in several donors.

The sequenced sample was CD4+ T cells sorted from PBMCs, obtained about 12 days after vaccination. J is TRBJ2-5 and V is TRBV6-2 or TRBV6-3, with 7 bases matching TRBD1. The sequence derives from a man over 45 who received an inactivated influenza vaccine. The CDR3 DNA reads as TGTGCCAGCAGGACAGGGCCACAAGAGACCCAGTACTTC. Its translation: CASRTGPQETQYF.